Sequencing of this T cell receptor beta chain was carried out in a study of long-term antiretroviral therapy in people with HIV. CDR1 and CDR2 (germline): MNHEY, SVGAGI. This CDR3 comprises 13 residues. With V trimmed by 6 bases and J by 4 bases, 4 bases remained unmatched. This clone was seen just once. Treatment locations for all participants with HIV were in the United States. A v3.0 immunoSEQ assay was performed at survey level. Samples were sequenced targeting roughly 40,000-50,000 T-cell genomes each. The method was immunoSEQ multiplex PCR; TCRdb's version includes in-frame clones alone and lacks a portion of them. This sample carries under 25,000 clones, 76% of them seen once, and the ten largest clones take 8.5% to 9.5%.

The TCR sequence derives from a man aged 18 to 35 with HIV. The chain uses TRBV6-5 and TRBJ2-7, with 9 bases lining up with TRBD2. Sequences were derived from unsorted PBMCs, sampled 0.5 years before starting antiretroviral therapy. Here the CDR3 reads CASSLAGLYEQYF. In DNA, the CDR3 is TGTGCCAGCAGCCTAGCGGGACTGTACGAGCAGTACTTC.